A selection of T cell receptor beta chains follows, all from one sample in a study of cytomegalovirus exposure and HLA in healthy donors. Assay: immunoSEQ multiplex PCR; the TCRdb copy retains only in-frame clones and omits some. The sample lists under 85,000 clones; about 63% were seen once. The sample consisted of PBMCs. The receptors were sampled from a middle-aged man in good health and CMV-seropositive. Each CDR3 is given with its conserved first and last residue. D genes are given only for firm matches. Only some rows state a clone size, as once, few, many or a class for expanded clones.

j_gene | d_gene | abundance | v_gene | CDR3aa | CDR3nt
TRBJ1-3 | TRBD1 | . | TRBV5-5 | CASSRTGFDGNTIYF | TGTGCCAGCAGCAGGACAGGGTTCGATGGAAACACCATATATTTT
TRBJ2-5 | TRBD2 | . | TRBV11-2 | CASSPGTSGGAYETQYF | TGTGCCAGCAGCCCAGGGACTAGCGGGGGGGCCTATGAGACCCAGTACTTC
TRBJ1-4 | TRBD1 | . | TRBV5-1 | CASSLRTGEREKLFF | TGCGCCAGCAGCTTAAGGACAGGGGAGAGAGAAAAACTGTTTTTT
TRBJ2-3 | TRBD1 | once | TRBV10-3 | CAIGSGQGGNTDTQYF | TGTGCCATCGGATCGGGACAGGGAGGGAACACAGATACGCAGTATTTT
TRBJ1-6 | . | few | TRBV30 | CALKGEGSYNSPLHF | TGTGCCCTTAAAGGGGAGGGCTCCTATAATTCACCCCTCCACTTT
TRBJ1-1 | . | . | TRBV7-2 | CASSLWGGDEAFF | TGTGCCAGCAGCTTATGGGGGGGCGATGAAGCTTTCTTT
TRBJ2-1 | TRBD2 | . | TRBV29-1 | CSVGRLAGAGEQFF | TGCAGCGTTGGGCGACTAGCGGGAGCCGGTGAGCAGTTCTTC
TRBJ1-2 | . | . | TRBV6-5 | CASTRGKGAYGYTF | TGTGCCAGCACACGGGGGAAAGGAGCTTATGGCTACACCTTC
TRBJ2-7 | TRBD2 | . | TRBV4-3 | CASSPLAGGPYEQYF | TGCGCCAGCAGCCCACTAGCGGGGGGCCCGTACGAGCAGTACTTC
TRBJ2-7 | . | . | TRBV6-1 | CASRPRPQSSYEQYF | TGTGCCAGCAGACCCAGGCCGCAGAGCTCCTACGAGCAGTACTTC
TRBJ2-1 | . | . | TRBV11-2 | CASSPIRGPYNEQFF | TGTGCCAGCAGCCCTATCAGGGGACCCTACAATGAGCAGTTCTTC
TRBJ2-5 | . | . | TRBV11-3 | CASSVGPTSQETQYF | TGTGCCAGCAGCGTGGGCCCGACCAGTCAAGAGACCCAGTACTTC
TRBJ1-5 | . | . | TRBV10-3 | CAISESRQGRIWGNQPQHF | TGTGCCATCAGTGAGTCACGGCAGGGGCGAATATGGGGCAATCAGCCCCAGCATTTT
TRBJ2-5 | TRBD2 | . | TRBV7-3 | CASSLTAGRWETQYF | TGTGCCAGCAGCTTAACAGCGGGGAGATGGGAGACCCAGTACTTC
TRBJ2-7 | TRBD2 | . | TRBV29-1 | CSVEGAGGGEQYF | TGCAGCGTTGAAGGGGCGGGAGGTGGCGAGCAGTACTTC
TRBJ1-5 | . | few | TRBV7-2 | CASSPTGNSQPQHF | TGTGCCAGCAGCCCGACAGGAAATAGTCAGCCCCAGCATTTT
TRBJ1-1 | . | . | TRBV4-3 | CASSPERALNTEAFF | TGCGCCAGCAGCCCGGAGCGGGCCCTGAACACTGAAGCTTTCTTT
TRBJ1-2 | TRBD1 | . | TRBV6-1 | CASSIGTDYGYTF | TGTGCCAGCAGTATCGGGACAGACTATGGCTACACCTTC
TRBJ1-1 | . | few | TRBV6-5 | CASRGGGLNTEAFF | TGTGCCAGCAGAGGGGGGGGTCTCAACACTGAAGCTTTCTTT
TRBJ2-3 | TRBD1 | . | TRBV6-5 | CASSLQGMRQYF | TGTGCCAGCAGCCTACAGGGGATGAGGCAGTATTTT
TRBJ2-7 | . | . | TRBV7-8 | CASSLNGYEQYF | TGTGCCAGCAGCCTCAACGGCTACGAGCAGTACTTC
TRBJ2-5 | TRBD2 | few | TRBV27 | CASSFREGETQYF | TGTGCCAGCAGTTTTCGGGAGGGAGAGACCCAGTACTTC
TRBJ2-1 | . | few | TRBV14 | CASSRPAGTNNEQFF | TGTGCCAGCAGCCGCCCAGCGGGCACAAACAATGAGCAGTTCTTC
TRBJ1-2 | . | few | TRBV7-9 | CASSDTTDGYTF | TGTGCCAGCAGCGACACGACAGATGGCTACACCTTC
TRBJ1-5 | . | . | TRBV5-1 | CASSLDRDQPQHF | TGCGCCAGCAGCTTGGACCGAGATCAGCCCCAGCATTTT
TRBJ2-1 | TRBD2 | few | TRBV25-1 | CASSDYRSGSVNEQFF | TGTGCCAGCAGTGACTACCGGAGCGGGAGTGTCAATGAGCAGTTCTTC
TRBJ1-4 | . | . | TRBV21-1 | CASSSPRGTGPEKLFF | TGTGCCAGCAGCTCCCCGAGGGGGACAGGGCCTGAAAAACTGTTTTTT
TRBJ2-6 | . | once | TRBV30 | CAWSSRRAPFSSGANVLTF | TGTGCCTGGAGTTCCCGCAGGGCCCCTTTTAGCTCTGGGGCCAACGTCCTGACTTTC
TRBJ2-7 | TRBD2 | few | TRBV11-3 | CASSPTSGRPHYATEQYF | TGTGCCAGCAGCCCTACTAGCGGGAGGCCCCATTACGCGACCGAGCAGTACTTC
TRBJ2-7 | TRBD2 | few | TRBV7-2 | CASSLPGLAGNF | TGTGCCAGCAGCTTACCTGGACTAGCGGGAAACTTC
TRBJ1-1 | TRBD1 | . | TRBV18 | CASSPRDRGTYTEAFF | TGTGCCAGCTCACCACGAGACAGGGGGACTTACACTGAAGCTTTCTTT
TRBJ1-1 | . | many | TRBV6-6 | CASSYRQTGNTEAFF | TGTGCCAGCAGTTACCGACAAACAGGGAACACTGAAGCTTTCTTT
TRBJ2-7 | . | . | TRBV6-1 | CASKSTVGQQYF | TGTGCCAGCAAATCGACAGTGGGGCAGCAGTACTTC
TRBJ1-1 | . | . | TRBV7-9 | CASSLVSPGGRSFF | TGTGCCAGCAGCTTAGTTTCTCCGGGGGGCAGGTCTTTCTTT